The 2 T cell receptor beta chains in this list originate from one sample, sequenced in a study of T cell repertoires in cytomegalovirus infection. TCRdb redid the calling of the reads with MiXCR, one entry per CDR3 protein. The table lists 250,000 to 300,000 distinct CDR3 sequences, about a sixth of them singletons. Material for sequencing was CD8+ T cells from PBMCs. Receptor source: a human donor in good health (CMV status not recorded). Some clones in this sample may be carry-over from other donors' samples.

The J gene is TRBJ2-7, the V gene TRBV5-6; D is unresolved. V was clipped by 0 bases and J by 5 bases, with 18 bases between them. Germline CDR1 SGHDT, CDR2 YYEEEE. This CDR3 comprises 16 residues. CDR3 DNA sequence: TGTGCCAGCAGCTTGGGTAGCAACGGCGTTATGGACGAGCAGTACTTC. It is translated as CASSLGSNGVMDEQYF. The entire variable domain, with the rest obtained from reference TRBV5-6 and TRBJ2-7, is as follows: DAGVTQSPTHLIKTRGQQVTLRCSPKSGHDTVSWYQQALGQGPQFIFQYYEEEERQRGNFPDRFSGHQFPNYSSELNVNALLLGDSALYLCASSLGSNGVMDEQYFGPGTRLTVT.

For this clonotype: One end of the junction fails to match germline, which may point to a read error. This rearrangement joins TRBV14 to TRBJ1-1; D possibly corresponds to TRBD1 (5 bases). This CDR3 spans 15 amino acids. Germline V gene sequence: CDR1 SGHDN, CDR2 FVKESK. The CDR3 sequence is CASSQVQGRNTEDFF. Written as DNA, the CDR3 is TGTGCCAGCAGCCAAGTGCAGGGTCGTAACACTGAAGATTTCTTT.